These T cell receptor beta chains were read from a single sample in a study of spatial heterogeneity in lung cancer. Using its own MiXCR run on the 5' RACE reads, TCRdb lists one record per CDR3 protein. This table holds several thousand distinct CDR3 sequences, around two fifths found once. The sequencing used PBMCs, collected at surgery. These TCRs come from a male donor with early-stage non-small cell lung cancer. The CDR3 runs from the conserved cysteine through the conserved F or W. The D gene is left open where the match is weak. Only some rows state a clone size, as once, few, many or a class for expanded clones.

D,V,J,size,CDR3,DNA
-,TRBV7-9,TRBJ2-7,many,CASRQGPTYEQYF,TGTGCCAGCAGGCAGGGCCCCACTTACGAGCAGTACTTC
-,TRBV7-2,TRBJ2-3,few,CASSSQKADTQYF,TGTGCCAGCAGCTCCCAAAAAGCAGATACGCAGTATTTT
TRBD2,TRBV12-3/TRBV12-4,TRBJ2-2,-,CASITSRRGLMAPGELFF,TGTGCCAGCATCACCTCCCGACGGGGACTAATGGCCCCCGGGGAGCTGTTTTTT
-,TRBV5-1,TRBJ2-1,-,CASSLAVAGGLHNEQFF,TGCGCCAGCAGCTTGGCCGTAGCAGGAGGACTCCACAATGAGCAGTTCTTC
TRBD2,TRBV30,TRBJ2-1,-,CAWSVGGGADEQFF,TGTGCCTGGAGTGTAGGCGGGGGGGCAGATGAGCAGTTCTTC
-,TRBV5-1,TRBJ2-1,-,CASSYYDNEQFF,TGCGCCAGCAGCTACTACGACAATGAGCAGTTCTTC
TRBD2,TRBV4-1,TRBJ2-4,-,CASSQAGGNIQYF,TGCGCCAGCAGCCAAGCGGGAGGGAACATTCAGTACTTC
TRBD2,TRBV29-1,TRBJ2-1,-,CSVEGLAGASRYNEQFF,TGCAGCGTTGAGGGGCTAGCGGGAGCGTCGAGGTACAATGAGCAGTTCTTC
-,TRBV2,TRBJ1-1,-,CASTGQTNTEAFF,TGTGCCAGCACAGGACAGACCAACACTGAAGCTTTCTTT
TRBD1,TRBV7-9,TRBJ2-2,many,CASSSRDRGPDTGELFF,TGTGCCAGCAGCTCCCGGGACAGGGGGCCTGACACCGGGGAGCTGTTTTTT
TRBD2,TRBV2,TRBJ2-1,-,CASSDRTSGYNEQFF,TGTGCCAGCAGCGACCGGACTAGCGGCTACAATGAGCAGTTCTTC
TRBD1,TRBV10-3,TRBJ1-5,-,CAIMADRGKSNQPQHF,TGTGCCATCATGGCCGACAGGGGAAAAAGCAATCAGCCCCAGCATTTT
-,TRBV10-3,TRBJ2-3,-,CAISSWTDTQYF,TGTGCCATCAGTAGCTGGACAGATACGCAGTATTTT
-,TRBV29-1,TRBJ2-7,-,CSVSAQGRQDYEQYF,TGCAGCGTGTCCGCTCAGGGGAGACAGGACTACGAGCAGTACTTC
TRBD1,TRBV19,TRBJ2-7,-,CASSIGTGRTYEQYF,TGTGCCAGTAGTATCGGGACAGGGAGGACCTACGAGCAGTACTTC
TRBD1,TRBV5-1,TRBJ2-7,-,CASRASGGTYEQYF,TGCGCCAGCAGGGCTTCAGGGGGAACCTACGAGCAGTACTTC
-,TRBV28,TRBJ2-2,medium-sized,CASSSGRAPGTGELFF,TGTGCCAGCAGTTCGGGGCGGGCCCCGGGCACCGGGGAGCTGTTTTTT
-,TRBV5-8,TRBJ2-7,medium-sized,CASSPGQFLTSYEQYF,TGTGCCAGCAGCCCCGGACAGTTCCTTACATCCTACGAGCAGTACTTC
TRBD2,TRBV7-3,TRBJ2-3,few,CASSLTERDLTPDTQYF,TGTGCCAGCAGCTTAACGGAGCGGGATTTGACTCCAGATACGCAGTATTTT
TRBD1,TRBV20-1,TRBJ1-2,-,CSAPGVQGASGYGYTF,TGCAGTGCCCCCGGGGTACAGGGGGCTAGTGGCTATGGCTACACCTTC
-,TRBV11-2,TRBJ1-2,medium-sized,CASSLPASPYGYTF,TGTGCCAGCAGCTTACCCGCGTCCCCTTATGGCTACACCTTC
-,TRBV29-1,TRBJ2-7,medium-sized,CSVEEGSGPSYEQYF,TGCAGCGTTGAAGAAGGAAGCGGCCCCTCCTACGAGCAGTACTTC
TRBD1,TRBV28,TRBJ2-7,medium-sized,CASSYLDRDNEQYF,TGTGCCAGCAGTTATCTCGACAGGGACAACGAGCAGTACTTC
TRBD1,TRBV6-1,TRBJ1-2,-,CASSEVVDRGLYGYTF,TGTGCCAGCAGTGAAGTTGTGGACAGGGGGCTGTATGGCTACACCTTC
-,TRBV2,TRBJ2-3,-,CASSAFPDTQYF,TGTGCCAGCAGTGCGTTCCCAGATACGCAGTATTTT
-,TRBV28,TRBJ2-7,medium-sized,CASSLRPYEQYF,TGTGCCAGCAGCCTTAGACCCTACGAGCAGTACTTC
-,TRBV4-1,TRBJ1-2,-,CASSQEVGRVNGYTF,TGCGCCAGCAGCCAAGAAGTGGGCAGGGTCAATGGCTACACCTTC
TRBD2,TRBV10-3,TRBJ2-5,-,CAILAGSTGETQYF,TGTGCCATTCTAGCGGGGAGCACTGGAGAGACCCAGTACTTC
-,TRBV27,TRBJ2-5,medium-sized,CATKRALYQETQYF,TGTGCCACCAAGAGGGCCTTATACCAAGAGACCCAGTACTTC
-,TRBV4-1,TRBJ2-2,-,CASSQGRAGELFF,TGCGCCAGCAGCCAAGGTCGCGCCGGGGAGCTGTTTTTT